The entry below describes one TCR beta chain. The germline V and J ends were trimmed by 3 bases and 5 bases, with 19 bases remaining between them. Per the germline V gene, CDR1 is MDHEN and CDR2 is SYDVKM. The CDR3 covers 16 residues. The data are from a study of Ad26.COV2.S vaccination and SARS-CoV-2 variants. Study context: Within the COV1001 Ad26.COV2.S trial arm, the donor was enrolled. Recipients of Ad26.COV2.S got it intramuscularly, once or twice 56 days apart.

Profiling relied on immunoSEQ multiplex PCR, and the TCRdb table lists in-frame clones only, not all of them. The sample consists of approximately 460,000 clones, 89% of them appearing once. The sample's treatment: roughly 18 received Ad26.COV2.S at low or high dose, single or two shots; roughly 5 received placebo; per-sample allocation not given. Collection of the samples took place on day 63 after the first injection of vaccine or placebo. This adult donor, from Boston, was 18-55 years old. An Ad26 vector expressing Wuhan-strain SARS-CoV-2 spike constituted the vaccine. The clonotype originates from a person aged 18 to 59 who received the Ad26.COV2.S COVID-19 vaccine or a placebo. Here the sequenced sample was peripheral blood, taken in a trial of Ad26.COV2.S vaccine versus placebo. The chain is built from TRBV28 and TRBJ2-5, with D maybe TRBD2 (5 bases). The CDR3 here is CASSFLRAGDVETQYF. For the CDR3, the DNA is TGTGCCAGCAGTTTCTTGAGGGCCGGCGATGTGGAGACCCAGTACTTC.